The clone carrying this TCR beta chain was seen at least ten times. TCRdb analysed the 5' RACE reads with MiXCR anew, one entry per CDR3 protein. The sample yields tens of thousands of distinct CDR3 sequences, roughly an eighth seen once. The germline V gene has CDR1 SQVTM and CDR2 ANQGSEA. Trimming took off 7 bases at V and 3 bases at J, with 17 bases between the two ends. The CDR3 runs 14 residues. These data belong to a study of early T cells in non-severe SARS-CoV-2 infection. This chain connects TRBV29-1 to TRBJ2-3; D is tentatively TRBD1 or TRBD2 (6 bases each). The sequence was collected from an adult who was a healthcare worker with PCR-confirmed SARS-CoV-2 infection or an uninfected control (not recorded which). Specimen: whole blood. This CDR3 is CSGSIGGRTDTQYF. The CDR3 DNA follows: TGCAGCGGTTCGATTGGGGGGCGTACAGATACGCAGTATTTT.